The next 12 T cell receptor beta chains were all read from a single sample in a study of post-analysis software for immune sequencing data. The antigens of these receptors remain unknown. Study conclusions and caveats: Roughly 5 TRBV segments, including TRBV5-6, TRBV5-1 and TRBV20-1, were more frequent in patients than controls.

Included in the TCR beta cDNA libraries were unique molecular identifiers. MiXCR, applied by TCRdb to the PCR reads, yields one record per CDR3 protein. Counted here are fewer than 850,000 distinct CDR3 sequences, roughly 30% occurring once; the ten biggest clones make up about 0.5%. The sample was blood. All receptors come from a girl aged 5 to 17 with multiple sclerosis.

A word on this clonotype: This clone may be a read error of a much larger clone one base away. The rearrangement links TRBV15 to TRBJ2-5, with D unclear. Between the trimmed V and J ends, which lost 0 bases and 11 bases, there was a span of 10 bases. This CDR3 has 12 amino acids. Germline CDR1 is LNHNV and CDR2 is YYDKDF (reference sequence). Written as DNA, the CDR3 is TGTGCCACCAGCAGAGATAACCTTGAGCAGTACTTC. Protein product: CATSRDNLEQYF. Full variable domain (rest looked up from reference TRBV15 and TRBJ2-5): DAMVIQNPRYQVTQFGKPVTLSCSQTLNHNVMYWYQQKSSQAPKLLFHYYDKDFNNEADTPDNFQSRRPNTSFCFLDIRSPGLGDTAMYLCATSRDNLEQYFGPGTRLLVL.

The chain uses TRBV12-3 or TRBV12-4 and TRBJ2-1; D not certain. The V end was cut by 7 bases, the J end by 8 bases, with 9 bases between. This CDR3 comprises 11 residues. In nucleotides, the CDR3 is TGTGCCAGCACCAATGAAGATGAGCAGTTCTTC. Amino acid sequence: CASTNEDEQFF.

This clonotype was observed at least ten times. V usage is TRBV6-5 and J usage is TRBJ2-3; weak D call: TRBD2 (5 bases). CDR3 length equals 11 residues. The ends were cut back, 6 bases at V and 4 bases at J, with 5 bases in the middle. Germline CDR1 and CDR2: MNHEY and SVGAGI. The CDR3 DNA reads as TGTGCCAGCAGGCGGGCAGATACGCAGTATTTT. Its protein is CASRRADTQYF.

There are many counts of this clonotype. This chain connects TRBV7-2 to TRBJ2-4; D is ambiguous. Germline V gene data show CDR1 as SGHTA and CDR2 as FQGNSA. The CDR3 runs 11 residues. Between the trimmed V and J ends, which lost 7 bases and 9 bases, there was a span of 10 bases. CDR3 amino acids: CASTELGIQYF. In DNA form, the CDR3 reads TGTGCCAGCACCGAACTCGGCATTCAGTACTTC.

This clonotype came up a few times. This chain links TRBV7-2 with TRBJ1-4; possibly TRBD1 for D (5 bases). The CDR3 has 15 amino acids. CDR1 is SGHTA and CDR2 is FQGNSA in the germline V gene. V was cut by 4 bases and J by 4 bases, with 13 bases left in between. CDR3: CASSSAGWDNEKLFF. CDR3 in DNA: TGTGCCAGCAGCTCCGCAGGGTGGGATAATGAAAAACTGTTTTTT.

The CDR3 DNA follows: TGTGCCAGCAGTCCTCCCACGGGGTGGGGCAATGAGCAGTTCTTC. Translation gives CASSPPTGWGNEQFF. The chain carries TRBV27 and TRBJ2-1; the D gene is possibly TRBD2 (5 bases). Deletions cut 5 bases from V and 6 bases from J, with 17 bases between. The CDR3 has 15 residues. CDR1 is MNHEY and CDR2 is SMNVEV in the germline V gene (reference sequence).

This clonotype has only a few counts. The rearrangement uses TRBV28 and TRBJ2-3; 9 bases agree with TRBD1. Germline V gene sequence: CDR1 MDHEN, CDR2 SYDVKM. Unmatched junction bases numbered 7, after V lost 3 bases and J lost 3 bases. CDR3 length: 16 amino acids. The CDR3 region is CASSLAGTGRTDTQYF. DNA for the CDR3: TGTGCCAGCAGTTTGGCCGGGACAGGGAGGACAGATACGCAGTATTTT.

The chain recombines TRBV28 with TRBJ2-3; 11 bases are a match to TRBD2. This CDR3 is built from 16 residues. Germline assignment: CDR1 MDHEN and CDR2 SYDVKM. J gave up 9 bases and V 8 bases, and 16 bases lay outside the gene matches. CDR3 sequence reads: CASSLPLSGGARTQYF. The CDR3 region has the DNA TGTGCCAGCTCCCTCCCACTTAGCGGGGGGGCGCGGACGCAGTATTTT. Full variable domain (missing parts from reference TRBV28 and TRBJ2-3): DVKVTQSSRYLVKRTGEKVFLECVQDMDHENMFWYRQDPGLGLRLIYFSYDVKMKEKGDIPEGYSVSREKKERFSLILESASTNQTSMYLCASSLPLSGGARTQYFGPGTRLTVL.

The CDR3 sequence: CASSLPGQISHGYTF. The CDR3 DNA reads TGCGCCAGCAGCTTGCCGGGACAGATTAGTCATGGCTACACCTTC. This rearrangement joins TRBV5-1 to TRBJ1-2; 7 bases match TRBD1. Germline assignment: CDR1 SGHRS and CDR2 YFSETQ. There are 15 residues in the CDR3. With V trimmed by 1 base and J by 6 bases, 9 bases remained unmatched.

This clonotype has a handful of counts. A read error may produce the germline difference seen at one junction end. CDR3 protein: CASSRSSSHEQYF. CDR3 nucleotide sequence: TGTGCCAGCTCTCGGTCTAGCTCCCACGAGCAGTACTTC. The J gene is TRBJ2-7, the V gene TRBV6-5; tentatively, D is TRBD2 (5 bases). The CDR3 sequence is 13 residues long. Germline CDR1 reads MNHEY; CDR2 reads SVGAGI.

Note on this clonotype: Given a much more abundant clone one base away, this may be a read error. This chain uses TRBV6-6 with TRBJ2-4; a weak D match, TRBD2 (5 bases). The CDR3 is 16 amino acids. CDR1 MNHNY and CDR2 SVGAGI come from the germline V gene (reference sequence). Trimming cost V 5 bases and J 0 bases, with 14 bases left between them. In nucleotides, the CDR3 is TGTGCCAGCAGTCTCCCCGGGGAGATAGCCAAAAACATTCAGTACTTC. Its translation is CASSLPGEIAKNIQYF.

This rearrangement joins TRBV9 to TRBJ2-1; 7 bases are shared with TRBD2. CDR3 length: 17 residues. Germline CDR1 and CDR2: SGDLS and YYNGEE. After removal of 0 bases from V and 2 bases from J, the junction contained 8 bases not matched to a gene. CDR3 amino acids: CASSVDGGEGTYNEQFF. As DNA, the CDR3 is TGTGCCAGCAGCGTAGATGGCGGGGAGGGCACCTACAATGAGCAGTTCTTC.